Detailed here is one TCR beta chain. Profiled with immunoSEQ multiplex PCR; TCRdb holds only in-frame clones, not every one. Altogether roughly 200,000 clones are present, approximately 80% being singletons, with the ten largest covering approximately 1.5%. This sample was included in a study of blood T cell repertoires in COVID-19. Sample: peripheral blood. This clonotype was sampled from a human donor in a cohort sampled during active COVID-19.

The CDR3 here is CASSEPFGLAVSTDTQYF. CDR3 in DNA: TGCGCCAGCAGTGAGCCCTTTGGACTAGCGGTCAGCACAGATACGCAGTATTTT. This sequence joins TRBV10-2 and TRBJ2-3; the match to TRBD2 covers 10 bases. The V and J ends lost 2 bases and 0 bases, in that order; junction bases with no gene match: 8. CDR1 and CDR2 (germline): WSHSY, SAAADI. This CDR3 region has 18 residues.